Listed here is a single T cell receptor (beta chain). Its antigen is not yet known. Base qualities are not provided; no much larger clone lies one nucleotide away. These reads were obtained on an Illumina HiSeq 2000. TCR beta chain libraries were generated through multiplex PCR amplification. High-throughput sequencing was used to analyze the amplified TCR beta chain products. The public sequencing data were trimmed at Q25 with fastp and processed into clonotypes with MiXCR by TCRdb, which kept only in-frame beta chains. Every distinct CDR3 protein forms one entry, paired with its most common genes and DNA. The sample table holds fewer than 90,000 distinct CDR3 sequences, of which over 25% were seen once. The biggest ten clones account for around 8.1% of the sample. This entry belongs to a study of breast tumors, draining lymph nodes, adjacent tissues listed by TCRdb under 2016. Describing the broader study: Breast cancer patients provided tumor, adjacent nontumor tissue and axillary lymph nodes, and the study compared the TCR beta repertoires across these three sources. In human breast cancer, the study set out to assess how tumor, surrounding tissue and draining lymph node repertoires relate to one another and whether T cells might be exchanged between them. On the study overall, not on this receptor specifically: The conclusion that tumor T cells originate in lymph nodes was framed as consistent with a hypothesis rather than directly demonstrated. The data were considered consistent with most tumor T cells being derived from the lymph node and subsequently expanding within tumor tissue. The similarity between tumor and nontumor tissue repertoires was significantly greater in luminal-like breast cancer than in basal-like breast cancer. Tumor T-cell repertoires showed less diversity than lymph node repertoires and more diversity than nontumor tissue repertoires, and tumor T-cell repertoires showed preferential V and J gene usage.

The axillary draining lymph nodes of breast cancer patients were the source of the lymph node samples. CDR1 and CDR2 are read off the germline V gene (reference sequence) as DFQATT and SNEGSKA. The CDR3 measures 13 amino acids from cysteine to phenylalanine. Only the CDR3 region is kept as DNA, spanning 39 bases read in frame from base 1. V is reduced by 4 bases and J by 11 bases, leaving a spacing of 19 bases between them. Sequences were obtained from axillary lymph node tissue. The V and J segments used are TRBV20-1 and TRBJ2-3; no D gene call is confident. The source of this sequence is a female donor with breast cancer. Some clones in this sample may be carry-over from other donors' samples. The CDR3 protein is CSAKGKRHYEQYF. The sequenced DNA is TGCAGTGCTAAAGGGAAGAGACACTATGAGCAGTATTTT.